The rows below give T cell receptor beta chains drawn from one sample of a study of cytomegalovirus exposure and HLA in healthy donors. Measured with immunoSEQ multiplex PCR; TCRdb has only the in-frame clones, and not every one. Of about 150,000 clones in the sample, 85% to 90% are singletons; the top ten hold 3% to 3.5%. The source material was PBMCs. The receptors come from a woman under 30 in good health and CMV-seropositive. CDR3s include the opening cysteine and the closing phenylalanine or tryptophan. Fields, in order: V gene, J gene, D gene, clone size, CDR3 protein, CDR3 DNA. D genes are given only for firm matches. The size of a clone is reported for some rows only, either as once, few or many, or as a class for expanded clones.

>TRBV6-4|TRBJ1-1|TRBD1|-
CASSATPDRAEAFF
TGTGCCAGCAGTGCCACCCCGGACAGGGCTGAAGCTTTCTTT
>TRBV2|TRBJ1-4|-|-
CASSVEGGDEKLFF
TGTGCCAGCAGTGTGGAGGGAGGCGATGAAAAACTGTTTTTT
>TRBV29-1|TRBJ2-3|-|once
CSVESASGRGTQYF
TGCAGCGTTGAAAGCGCGAGTGGCCGAGGTACGCAGTATTTT
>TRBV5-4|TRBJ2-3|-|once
CASSSDTQGTTQYF
TGTGCCAGCAGCTCTGATACCCAGGGGACTACGCAGTATTTT
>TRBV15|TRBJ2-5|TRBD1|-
CATSRHQGTAKETQYF
TGTGCCACCAGCAGACACCAGGGGACAGCGAAAGAGACCCAGTACTTC
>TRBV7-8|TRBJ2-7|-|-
CASSPRDTSYEQYF
TGTGCCAGCAGCCCTCGGGACACCTCCTACGAGCAGTACTTC
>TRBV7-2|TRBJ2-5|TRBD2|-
CASSLTSGRDWGETQYF
TGTGCCAGCAGCCTAACTAGCGGGAGGGACTGGGGGGAGACCCAGTACTTC
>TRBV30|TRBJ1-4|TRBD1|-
CAWSIGTANEKLFF
TGTGCCTGGAGTATAGGGACAGCTAATGAAAAACTGTTTTTT
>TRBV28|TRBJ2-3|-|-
CASGGDTQYF
TGTGCCAGCGGAGGAGATACGCAGTATTTT
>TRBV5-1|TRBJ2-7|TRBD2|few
CASSIGLAAVLYEQYF
TGCGCCAGCAGCATCGGACTAGCGGCCGTACTCTACGAGCAGTACTTC
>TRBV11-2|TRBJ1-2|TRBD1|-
CASSSGTGSIYGYTF
TGTGCCAGCAGCTCCGGGACAGGGTCGATCTATGGCTACACCTTC
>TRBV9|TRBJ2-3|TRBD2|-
CASSVAVGGSGRSDTQYF
TGTGCCAGCAGCGTAGCAGTGGGAGGTAGCGGGAGGTCAGATACGCAGTATTTT
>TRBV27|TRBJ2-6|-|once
CASKGQGYGANVLTF
TGTGCCAGCAAGGGGCAGGGGTACGGGGCCAACGTCCTGACTTTC
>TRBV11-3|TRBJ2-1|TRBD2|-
CASSQTSRSYNEQFF
TGTGCCAGCAGCCAGACTAGCCGCTCCTACAATGAGCAGTTCTTC
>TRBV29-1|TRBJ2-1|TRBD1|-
CSVEGGTGATYNEQFF
TGCAGCGTTGAAGGTGGGACAGGGGCTACCTACAATGAGCAGTTCTTC
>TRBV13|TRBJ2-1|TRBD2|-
CASSLSGSHRDEQFF
TGTGCCAGCAGCCTTAGCGGGTCCCACCGGGATGAGCAGTTCTTC
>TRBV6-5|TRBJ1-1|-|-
CASSYSGQVNTEAFF
TGTGCCAGCAGTTACTCGGGACAAGTGAACACTGAAGCTTTCTTT
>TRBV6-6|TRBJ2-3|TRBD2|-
CAIHRTSGRLGTQYF
TGTGCCATACATAGGACTAGCGGGAGGTTAGGCACGCAGTATTTT
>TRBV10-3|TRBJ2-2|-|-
CATMAGQATGELFF
TGTGCAACAATGGCGGGCCAGGCCACCGGGGAGCTGTTTTTT
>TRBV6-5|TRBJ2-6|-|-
CASIGRSGANVLTF
TGTGCCAGCATTGGGCGCTCTGGGGCCAACGTCCTGACTTTC
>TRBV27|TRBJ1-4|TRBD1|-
CASSPRTGLNEKLFF
TGTGCCAGCAGTCCACGGACAGGGTTGAATGAAAAACTGTTTTTT
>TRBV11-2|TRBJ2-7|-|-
CASSFSRGAYEQYF
TGTGCCAGCAGCTTTAGCAGGGGTGCCTACGAGCAGTACTTC
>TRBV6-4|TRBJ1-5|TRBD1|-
CASSESRAGGFQPQHF
TGTGCCAGCAGTGAATCGAGGGCAGGGGGCTTTCAGCCCCAGCATTTT
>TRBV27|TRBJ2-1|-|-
CASRVASGHLFNEQFF
TGTGCCAGCAGAGTAGCATCGGGACACCTATTCAATGAGCAGTTCTTC
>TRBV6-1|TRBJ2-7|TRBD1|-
CASSEGSGGTYEQYF
TGTGCCAGCAGTGAAGGATCAGGGGGTACCTACGAGCAGTACTTC
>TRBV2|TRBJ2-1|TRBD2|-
CASRGTSGIDEQFF
TGTGCCAGCAGGGGGACTAGCGGGATCGATGAGCAGTTCTTC
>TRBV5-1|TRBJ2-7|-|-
CASSSADAYEQYF
TGCGCCAGCAGCTCAGCGGACGCCTACGAGCAGTACTTC
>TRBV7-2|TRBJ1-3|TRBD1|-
CASSPRTGGAPGNTIYF
TGTGCCAGCAGCCCCCGGACAGGGGGAGCGCCTGGAAACACCATATATTTT
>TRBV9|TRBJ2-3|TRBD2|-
CASSREGGLADYTQYF
TGTGCCAGCAGCAGAGAGGGGGGACTAGCGGACTATACGCAGTATTTT
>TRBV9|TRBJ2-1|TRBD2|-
CASSAGGISYNEQFF
TGTGCCAGCAGCGCGGGGGGGATAAGCTACAATGAGCAGTTCTTC
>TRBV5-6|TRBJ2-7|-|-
CATGPKGRPYYEQYF
TGTGCCACCGGTCCGAAAGGGAGACCTTACTACGAGCAGTACTTC
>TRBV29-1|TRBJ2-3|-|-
CSVDHKDTQYF
TGCAGCGTTGACCACAAGGATACGCAGTATTTT
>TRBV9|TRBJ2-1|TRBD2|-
CASSVEGGTSGNNEQFF
TGTGCCAGCAGCGTAGAGGGGGGGACTAGCGGGAACAATGAGCAGTTCTTC
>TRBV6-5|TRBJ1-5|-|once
CASRPYGGVQPQHF
TGTGCCAGCAGACCATACGGCGGAGTTCAGCCCCAGCATTTT
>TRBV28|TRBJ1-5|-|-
CASSRRQYSNQPQHF
TGTGCCAGCAGTCGACGACAGTATAGCAATCAGCCCCAGCATTTT
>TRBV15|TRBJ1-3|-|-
CATSQIPAAGNTIYF
TGTGCCACCAGTCAGATCCCGGCGGCTGGAAACACCATATATTTT
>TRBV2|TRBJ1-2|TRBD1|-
CASSPRGRTNYGYTF
TGTGCCAGCAGCCCCAGGGGGCGCACCAACTATGGCTACACCTTC
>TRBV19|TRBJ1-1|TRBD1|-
CASRLRGQGKVAEAFF
TGTGCCAGTAGGTTAAGGGGACAGGGGAAAGTGGCTGAAGCTTTCTTT
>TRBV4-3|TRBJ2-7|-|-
CASSYGHEGTSEQYF
TGCGCCAGCAGCTACGGACACGAGGGGACATCCGAGCAGTACTTC
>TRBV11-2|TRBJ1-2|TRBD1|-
CASSDPGQGAQNGYTF
TGTGCCAGCAGCGACCCGGGACAGGGGGCGCAAAATGGCTACACCTTC
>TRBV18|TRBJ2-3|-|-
CASSPWDSPNSDTQYF
TGTGCCAGCTCACCTTGGGACTCTCCAAACTCAGATACGCAGTATTTT
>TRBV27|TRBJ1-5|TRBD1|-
CASRVQGSNQPQHF
TGTGCCAGCAGAGTACAGGGGAGCAATCAGCCCCAGCATTTT
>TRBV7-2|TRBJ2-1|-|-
CASSPYTRETYNEQFF
TGTGCCAGCAGCCCCTACACGAGGGAGACCTACAATGAGCAGTTCTTC
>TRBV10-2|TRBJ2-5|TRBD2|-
CASEGGGQETQYF
TGCGCCAGCGAGGGCGGGGGACAAGAGACCCAGTACTTC
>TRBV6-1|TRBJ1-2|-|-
CASTLTANYGYTF
TGTGCCAGCACCTTGACAGCTAACTATGGCTACACCTTC
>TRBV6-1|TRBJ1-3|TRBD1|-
CASSGRDREISGNTIYF
TGTGCCAGCAGTGGCCGGGACAGAGAAATCTCTGGAAACACCATATATTTT
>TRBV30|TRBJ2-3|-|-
CAWSARTAYDTQYF
TGTGCCTGGAGCGCCAGAACCGCATACGATACGCAGTATTTT
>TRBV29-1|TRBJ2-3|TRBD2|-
CSVAGGFGTDTQYF
TGCAGCGTAGCCGGGGGGTTTGGCACAGATACGCAGTATTTT
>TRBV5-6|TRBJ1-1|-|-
CASSLNLLNTEAFF
TGTGCCAGCAGCTTGAACCTCCTAAACACTGAAGCTTTCTTT
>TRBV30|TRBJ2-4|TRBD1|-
CAWENRGRAKNIQYF
TGTGCCTGGGAAAACAGGGGCAGAGCCAAAAACATTCAGTACTTC
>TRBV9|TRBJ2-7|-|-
CASSPNPGYEQYF
TGTGCCAGCAGCCCAAACCCGGGATACGAGCAGTACTTC
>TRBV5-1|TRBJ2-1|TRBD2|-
CASSSGRARNEQFF
TGCGCCAGTTCTAGCGGGAGGGCCAGAAATGAGCAGTTCTTC
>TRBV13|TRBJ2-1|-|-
CASSSAGSYNEQFF
TGTGCCAGCAGCTCCGCCGGCTCCTACAATGAGCAGTTCTTC
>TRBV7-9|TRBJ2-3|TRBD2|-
CASSLRLAGDTDTQYF
TGTGCCAGCAGCCTTCGACTAGCGGGGGACACAGATACGCAGTATTTT